This T cell receptor (beta chain) emerged from a study of PD-1 blockade in classical Hodgkin lymphoma. Study results and limitations: Newly diagnosed patients had baseline TCR diversity that was reportedly lower than that of healthy donors. Patients with a complete response exhibited baseline diversity comparable to newly diagnosed patients. Exclusion applied to patients who initiated nivolumab less than 1 year following ASCT.

This table comes from immunoSEQ multiplex PCR, and its TCRdb copy is limited to in-frame clones, with some not included. The table records tens of thousands of clones, roughly 80% of them present only once. Comments on this clone: Its cognate antigen is unknown.

This sample's time point: cycle 4 day 1 (C4D1), after more than five weeks of nivolumab. Every patient experienced relapse after autologous stem cell transplantation, and brentuximab vedotin exposure varied. The receptor's source is a human donor with classical Hodgkin lymphoma. The sequencing here drew on peripheral blood mononuclear cells (PBMCs), taken before the fourth cycle of nivolumab.

CDR3 region: CASSPGSYEQYF. Here the CDR3 DNA reads TGTGCCAGCTCACCCGGCAGCTACGAGCAGTACTTC. The chain recombines TRBV18 with TRBJ2-7, with D unclear. The CDR3 extends over 12 amino acids. Per the germline V gene, CDR1 is KGHSH and CDR2 is LQKENI. Trimming removed 3 bases from V and 3 bases from J, with 6 bases in between.